This T cell receptor beta chain was identified in a study of blood T cell repertoires in COVID-19. As for the study in general: The samples span acute and convalescent COVID-19 from the United States, Italy and Spain.

This table comes from immunoSEQ multiplex PCR, and its TCRdb copy is limited to in-frame clones, with some not included. The sample includes 200,000 to 250,000 clones, about 84% seen only once; the top ten take about 8.3%. This clone was seen only once. Germline CDR1 reads SGHNT; CDR2 reads YYREEE (reference sequence). Trimming took 0 bases from V and 7 from J, leaving 10 bases between them. CDR3 length equals 13 residues. Sequenced input: peripheral blood. The chain has TRBV5-4 and TRBJ1-1; possibly TRBD1 for D (6 bases). The receptor was isolated from a woman older than 75 with COVID-19, enrolled during active disease. CDR3 in amino acids: CASSLALDSEAFF. As DNA, the CDR3 is TGTGCCAGCAGCTTGGCTCTGGACAGTGAAGCTTTCTTT.